This T cell receptor (beta chain) was observed in a study of Ad26.COV2.S vaccination and SARS-CoV-2 variants. Findings and limits, study-wide: Measurements of TCR breadth and depth may have given underestimates of the total T cell responses. Greater spike-specific TCR breadth was seen in vaccine recipients than in placebo recipients.

The assay was immunoSEQ multiplex PCR, and TCRdb's table has in-frame clones only and misses some. This sample carries about 100,000 clones, over 70% of them seen once, and the ten largest clones take around 15%. About this clone: What it binds is unknown.

Material: peripheral blood, obtained after recovery from COVID-19. The clonotype originates from a human donor who had recovered from COVID-19.

CDR3 residues: CASSSPVGGYTF. The CDR3 DNA sequence: TGTGCCAGCAGTTCCCCGGTGGGGGGCTACACCTTC. The chain couples TRBV12-3 or TRBV12-4 to TRBJ1-2; D remains unclear. Trimming removed 4 bases at V and 8 bases at J, with 11 bases between. CDR3 length: 12 residues.